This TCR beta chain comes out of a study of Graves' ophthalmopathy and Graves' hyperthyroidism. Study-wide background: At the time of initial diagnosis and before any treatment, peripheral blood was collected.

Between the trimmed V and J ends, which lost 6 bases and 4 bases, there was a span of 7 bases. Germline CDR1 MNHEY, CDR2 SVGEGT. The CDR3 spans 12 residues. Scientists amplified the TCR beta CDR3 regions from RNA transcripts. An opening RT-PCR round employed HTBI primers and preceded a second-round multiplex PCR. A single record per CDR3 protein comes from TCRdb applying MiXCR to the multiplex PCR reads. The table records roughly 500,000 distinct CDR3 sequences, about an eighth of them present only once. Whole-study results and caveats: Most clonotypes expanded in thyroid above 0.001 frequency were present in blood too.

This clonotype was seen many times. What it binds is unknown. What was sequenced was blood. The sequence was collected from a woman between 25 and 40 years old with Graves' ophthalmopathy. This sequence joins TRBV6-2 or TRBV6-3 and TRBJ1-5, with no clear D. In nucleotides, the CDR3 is TGTGCCAGCAGGCGACCGAATCAGCCCCAGCATTTT. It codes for CASRRPNQPQHF.